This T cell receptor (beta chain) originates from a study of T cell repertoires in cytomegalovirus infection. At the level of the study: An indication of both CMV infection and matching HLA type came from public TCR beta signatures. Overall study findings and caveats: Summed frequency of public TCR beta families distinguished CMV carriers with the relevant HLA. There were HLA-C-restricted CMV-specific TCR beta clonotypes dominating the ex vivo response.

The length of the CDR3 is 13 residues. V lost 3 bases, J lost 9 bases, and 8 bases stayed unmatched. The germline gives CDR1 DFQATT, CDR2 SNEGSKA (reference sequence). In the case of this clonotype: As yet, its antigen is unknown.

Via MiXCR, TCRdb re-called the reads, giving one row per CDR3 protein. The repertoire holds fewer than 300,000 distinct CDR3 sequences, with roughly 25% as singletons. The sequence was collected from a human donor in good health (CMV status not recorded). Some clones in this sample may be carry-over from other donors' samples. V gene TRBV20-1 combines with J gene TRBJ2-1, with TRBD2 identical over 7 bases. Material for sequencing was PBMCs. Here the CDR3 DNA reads TGCAGTGCTAGTGAACTAGCGATTGGTGAGCAGTTCTTC. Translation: CSASELAIGEQFF.